The clone carrying this T cell receptor (beta chain) was observed once. The entry originates in a study of T cell changes during pregnancy in multiple sclerosis. Assay used: immunoSEQ multiplex PCR; TCRdb lists only in-frame clones, some missing. The table has tens of thousands of clones, approximately 92% seen once; the top ten hold 3.7%. The CDR3 length is 12 residues. Germline V CDR1 and CDR2: SGHTA, FQGNSA. Trimming cost V 2 bases and J 10 bases; bases outside gene matches: 4. The sequenced sample was peripheral blood, obtained after pregnancy. The receptor was derived from a female donor in good health, enrolled as a control in a pregnancy study. This sequence joins TRBV7-2 and TRBJ1-2, with 7 nucleotides matching TRBD1. CDR3 sequence: CASSLRQGDYTF. DNA for the CDR3: TGTGCCAGCAGCTTACGACAGGGCGACTACACCTTC.